The clone carrying this TCR beta chain appeared once. This sample was included in a study of T cells in Graves' hyperthyroidism and ophthalmopathy. RNA transcripts yielded amplified TCR beta CDR3 regions. With the HTBI primer set, the TCR CDR3 went through a first round of RT-PCR. Via MiXCR, TCRdb re-called the multiplex PCR reads, giving one row per CDR3 protein. The repertoire holds about 400,000 distinct CDR3 sequences, roughly 25% seen once, with about 73% in the top ten. V lost 10 bases and J lost 6; bases outside the gene matches: 6. Germline V gene sequence: CDR1 MGHDK, CDR2 SYGVNS. This CDR3 region has 12 residues.

This sequence joins TRBV25-1 and TRBJ1-2; 9 positions agree with TRBD1. The sequence was obtained from a man aged 45 to 65 with Graves' hyperthyroidism. The sample consisted of blood. This chain's CDR3 is CATQQGANGYTF. The DNA of the CDR3 is TGTGCCACCCAACAGGGGGCAAATGGCTACACCTTC.